Each of the 11 T cell receptor beta chains below was sequenced from the same sample in a study of coeliac disease. Method: immunoSEQ multiplex PCR; TCRdb's copy keeps in-frame clones and lacks some. In the table there are about 6,500 clones, around 62% of which are singletons. Material for sequencing was lymphocytes from the gut lamina propria. These receptors all stem from a man in his fifties or sixties with celiac disease on a gluten-free diet.

DNA for the CDR3: TGTGCCAGCAGGTGGACTACTAACTATGGCTACACCTTC. This translates into CASRWTTNYGYTF. The V and J genes are TRBV6-5 and TRBJ1-2; D is unresolved. The CDR3 loop spans 13 amino acids. Germline CDR1 MNHEY, CDR2 SVGAGI. V was shortened by 6 bases and J by 0 bases, with 8 bases between the two germline ends.

The chain employs TRBV27 and TRBJ1-1; 9 positions agree with TRBD1. Germline trimming cut 2 bases from V and 4 bases from J; bases unmatched to any gene: 2. Germline values: CDR1 MNHEY, CDR2 SMNVEV (reference sequence). The CDR3 runs 14 residues. CDR3 protein: CASSLGTGPTEAFF. CDR3 nucleotide sequence: TGTGCCAGCAGTTTAGGGACAGGGCCCACTGAAGCTTTCTTT.

V and J are TRBV5-6 and TRBJ1-2; weak D call: TRBD1 (6 bases). This CDR3 comprises 16 residues. Germline V lookup: CDR1 SGHDT, CDR2 YYEEEE. Trimming cost V 5 bases and J 4 bases, with 21 bases left between them. The CDR3 region has the DNA TGTGCCAGCAGGGAACAGATCAGGGGCTCGCTCTATGGCTACACCTTC. Residues: CASREQIRGSLYGYTF.

A few counts support this clone. The V gene is TRBV6-6, the J gene TRBJ2-7; no definite D call. The germline V gene encodes CDR1 MNHNY and CDR2 SVGAGI (reference sequence). The CDR3 sequence is 13 residues long. V gave up 2 bases and J gave up 8 bases, with 13 bases separating them. The chain's CDR3 is CASSYPSESQQYF. The CDR3, as DNA: TGTGCCAGCAGTTACCCCAGTGAATCCCAGCAGTACTTC.

V is TRBV19 and J is TRBJ1-1; possibly TRBD1 for D (6 bases). Trimming removed 0 bases from V and 4 bases from J, with 15 bases in between. Germline CDR1 is LNHDA and CDR2 is SQIVND (reference sequence). The CDR3 has 16 residues. This CDR3 reads CASSIDGGTSGTEAFF. CDR3 bases: TGTGCCAGTAGTATAGATGGGGGCACCTCGGGCACTGAAGCTTTCTTT.

As concerns this clone: The same CDR3 also results from other DNA sequences found in this sample. The chain recombines TRBV18 with TRBJ2-7, with 9 nucleotides matching TRBD1. J gave up 5 bases and V 4 bases, and 6 bases lay outside the gene matches. The CDR3 totals 14 residues. CDR1 and CDR2 (germline): KGHSH, LQKENI. CDR3 in amino acids: CASSLGQGNDEQYF. CDR3 DNA: TGTGCCAGCTCACTGGGACAGGGTAACGACGAGCAGTACTTC.

CDR3 DNA: TGTGCCAGCAGGTCCGTGAGGGGGTTCACAGATACGCAGTATTTT. This sequence encodes CASRSVRGFTDTQYF. The chain employs TRBV28 and TRBJ2-3; perhaps TRBD1 as D (6 bases). Trimming shortened V by 6 bases and J by 2 bases, and 15 bases separated the two germline ends. The CDR3 is 15 residues long. In germline, CDR1 is MDHEN, CDR2 SYDVKM.

The gene calls are TRBV5-5 and TRBJ1-6; TRBD1 matches at 7 bases. V lost 0 bases and J lost 5; bases outside the gene matches: 5. Germline V gives CDR1 SGHKS, CDR2 YYEKEE (reference sequence). The CDR3 length is 16 residues. The CDR3 here is CASSLGTGFHNSPLHF. CDR3 DNA: TGTGCCAGCAGCTTGGGGACAGGCTTCCATAATTCACCCCTCCACTTT.

The genes are TRBV5-5 and TRBJ1-1, with 9 positions matching TRBD1. V lost 4 bases, J lost 4 bases, and 5 bases stayed unmatched. This CDR3 has 14 amino acids. Germline values: CDR1 SGHKS, CDR2 YYEKEE (reference sequence). CDR3 protein: CASSRMTGGTEAFF. In nucleotides, the CDR3 is TGTGCCAGCAGCCGAATGACAGGGGGCACTGAAGCTTTCTTT.

This clone has a handful of counts. The chain carries TRBV27 and TRBJ2-7, with 7 nucleotides matching TRBD1. The germline V gene encodes CDR1 MNHEY and CDR2 SMNVEV (reference sequence). The CDR3 totals 13 residues. J was trimmed by 1 base and V by 6 bases; bases with no gene match: 3. The CDR3 loop is CASRSTGSYEQYF. The CDR3 DNA follows: TGTGCCAGCAGATCGACAGGGTCCTACGAGCAGTACTTC.

The chain carries TRBV5-4 and TRBJ2-5; either TRBD1 or TRBD2 may fit D (5 bases each). Near its end, the DNA agrees better with TRBJ2-7, so the J call may be wrong. CDR3 length: 13 residues. CDR1 SGHNT and CDR2 YYREEE come from the germline V gene (reference sequence). CDR3 coding DNA: TGTGCCACCTCTCGAGGGGACTCCTACGAGCAGTACTTC. Protein: CATSRGDSYEQYF.